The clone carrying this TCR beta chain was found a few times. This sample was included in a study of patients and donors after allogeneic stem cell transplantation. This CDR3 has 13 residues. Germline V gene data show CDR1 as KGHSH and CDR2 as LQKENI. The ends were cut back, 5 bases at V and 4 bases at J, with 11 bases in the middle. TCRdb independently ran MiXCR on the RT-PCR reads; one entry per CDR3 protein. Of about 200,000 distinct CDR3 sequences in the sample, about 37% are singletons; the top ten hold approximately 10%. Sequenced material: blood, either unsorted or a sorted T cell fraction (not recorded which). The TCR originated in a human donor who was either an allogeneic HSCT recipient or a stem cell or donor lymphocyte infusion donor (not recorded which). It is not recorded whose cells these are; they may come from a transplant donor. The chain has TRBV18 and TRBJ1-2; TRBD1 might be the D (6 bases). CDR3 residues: CASSVDRSYGYTF. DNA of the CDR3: TGTGCCAGCTCAGTCGACAGGAGCTATGGCTACACCTTC.